The subject of this entry is one TCR beta chain. Its antigen is as yet unknown. The sample belongs to a study of shared clonotypes between healthy human individuals. The wider study: Two women and a few men aged 18 to 49 made up the donors.

Study-level results: Since donors were few, the genetic and exposure-history diversity represented was limited.

Per the study methods: Junction-only immunoSEQ sequences carried no quality scores, so filtering differed. Method: immunoSEQ multiplex PCR; TCRdb's copy keeps in-frame clones and lacks some. Clonal size and the V and J genes are those of that table, whereas D and trimming came from the DNA. The repertoire holds about 500,000 clones, over 60% seen once, with around 12% in the top ten. Germline CDR1 LNHDA, CDR2 SQIVND (reference sequence). Trimming took off 2 bases at V and 8 bases at J, with 9 bases between the two ends. This CDR3 region has 12 residues. This chain joins TRBV19 and TRBJ1-2, with D hard to call. Sequencing was performed on PBMCs. The sequence came from a woman between 40 and 55 years old in good health. Some clones in this sample may be carry-over from other donors' samples. The CDR3 DNA follows: TGTGCCAGTAGTATAAGGGAGCGCGGCTACACCTTC. Translating it yields CASSIRERGYTF.